This TCR beta chain was identified during a study of blood T cell repertoires in COVID-19. Profiling relied on immunoSEQ multiplex PCR, and the TCRdb table lists in-frame clones only, not all of them. Among 260,000 or so clones listed, approximately 88% were seen once. The CDR3 spans 15 residues. The germline CDR1 and CDR2 sequences are MNHEY and SMNVEV (reference sequence). The V end was cut by 6 bases, the J end by 0 bases, with 15 bases between. The chain is built from TRBV27 and TRBJ2-7, with D possibly matching TRBD1 (6 bases). The source is a woman between 40 and 55 years old with acute COVID-19. Sequences were obtained from PBMCs or T cells enriched from blood (not recorded which). The chain's CDR3 is CASSPWGTRSYEQYF. In DNA, the CDR3 is TGTGCCAGCAGCCCTTGGGGGACACGCTCCTACGAGCAGTACTTC.